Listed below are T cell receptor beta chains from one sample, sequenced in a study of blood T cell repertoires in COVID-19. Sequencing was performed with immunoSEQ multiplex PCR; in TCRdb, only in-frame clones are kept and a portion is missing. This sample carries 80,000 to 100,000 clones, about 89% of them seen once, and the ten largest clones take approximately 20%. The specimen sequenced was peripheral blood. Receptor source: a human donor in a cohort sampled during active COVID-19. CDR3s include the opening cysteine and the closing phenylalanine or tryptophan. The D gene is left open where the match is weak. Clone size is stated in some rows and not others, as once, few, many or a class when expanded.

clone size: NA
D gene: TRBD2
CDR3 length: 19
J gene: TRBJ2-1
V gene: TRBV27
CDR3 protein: CASSLIGLAGGSSYNEQFF
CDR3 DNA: TGTGCCAGCAGTTTAATCGGGCTAGCGGGAGGGAGCTCCTACAATGAGCAGTTCTTC

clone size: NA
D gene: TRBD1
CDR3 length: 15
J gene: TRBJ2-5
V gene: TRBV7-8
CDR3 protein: CASSPRDRWTETQYF
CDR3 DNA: TGTGCCAGCAGCCCTAGGGACAGGTGGACGGAGACCCAGTACTTC

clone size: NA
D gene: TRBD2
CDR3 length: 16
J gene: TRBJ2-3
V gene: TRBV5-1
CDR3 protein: CASSQGSGRGMDTQYF
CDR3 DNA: TGCGCCAGCTCTCAGGGTAGCGGGAGGGGAATGGATACGCAGTATTTT

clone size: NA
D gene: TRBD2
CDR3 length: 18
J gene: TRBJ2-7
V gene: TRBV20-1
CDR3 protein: CSASDAGLAGGTFYEQYF
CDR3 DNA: TGCAGTGCTAGTGACGCTGGACTAGCGGGAGGGACCTTCTACGAGCAGTACTTC

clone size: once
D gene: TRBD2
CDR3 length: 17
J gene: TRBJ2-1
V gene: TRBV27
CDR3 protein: CASSLYLAGGSYNEQFF
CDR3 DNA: TGTGCCAGCAGTTTATATCTAGCGGGAGGGAGCTACAATGAGCAGTTCTTC

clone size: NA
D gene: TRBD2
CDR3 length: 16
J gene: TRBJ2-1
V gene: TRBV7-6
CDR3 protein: CASSLGHSGSHNEQFF
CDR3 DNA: TGTGCCAGCAGCTTAGGGCATAGCGGGAGTCACAATGAGCAGTTCTTC

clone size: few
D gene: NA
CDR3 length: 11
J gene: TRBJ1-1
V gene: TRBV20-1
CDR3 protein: CSARGNTEAFF
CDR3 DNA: TGCAGTGCCAGGGGGAACACTGAAGCTTTCTTT

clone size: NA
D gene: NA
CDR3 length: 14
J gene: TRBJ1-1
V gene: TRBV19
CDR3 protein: CASSTGFMNTEAFF
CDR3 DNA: TGTGCCAGTAGTACAGGCTTCATGAACACTGAAGCTTTCTTT

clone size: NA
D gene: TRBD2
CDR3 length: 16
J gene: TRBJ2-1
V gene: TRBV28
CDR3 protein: CASSLGSAGRGNEQFF
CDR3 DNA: TGTGCCAGCAGTTTGGGATCAGCCGGGAGGGGGAATGAGCAGTTCTTC

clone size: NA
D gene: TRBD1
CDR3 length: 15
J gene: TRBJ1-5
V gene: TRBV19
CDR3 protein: CASSHRGQGDQPQHF
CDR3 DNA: TGTGCCAGTAGTCACAGGGGACAGGGAGATCAGCCCCAGCATTTT

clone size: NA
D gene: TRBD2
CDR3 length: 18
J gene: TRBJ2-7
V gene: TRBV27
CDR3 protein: CASSFELAGGSGRDEQYF
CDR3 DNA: TGTGCCAGCAGTTTTGAGCTAGCGGGAGGGTCGGGCAGGGACGAGCAGTACTTC

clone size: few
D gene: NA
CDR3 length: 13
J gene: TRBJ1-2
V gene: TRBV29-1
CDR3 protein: CSGRSGSSDGYTF
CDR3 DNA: TGCAGCGGTAGGTCGGGATCCTCCGATGGCTACACCTTC

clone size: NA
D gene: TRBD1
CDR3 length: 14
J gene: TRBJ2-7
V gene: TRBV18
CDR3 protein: CASSPGQGVGEQYF
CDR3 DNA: TGTGCCAGCTCACCAGGACAGGGGGTTGGGGAGCAGTACTTC

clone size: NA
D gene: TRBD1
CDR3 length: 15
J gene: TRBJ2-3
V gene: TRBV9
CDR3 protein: CASSGQGRLVDTQYF
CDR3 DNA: TGTGCCAGCAGCGGACAGGGACGGCTTGTGGATACGCAGTATTTT

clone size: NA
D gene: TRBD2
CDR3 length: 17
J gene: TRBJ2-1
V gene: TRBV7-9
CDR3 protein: CASSQQWGEGQLDEQFF
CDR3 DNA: TGTGCCAGCAGCCAACAATGGGGGGAGGGCCAACTCGATGAGCAGTTCTTC

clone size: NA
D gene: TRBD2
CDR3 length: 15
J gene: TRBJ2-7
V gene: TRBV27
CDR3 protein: CASSSGLAIVYEQYF
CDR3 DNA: TGTGCCAGCAGTTCGGGACTAGCGATAGTCTACGAGCAGTACTTC

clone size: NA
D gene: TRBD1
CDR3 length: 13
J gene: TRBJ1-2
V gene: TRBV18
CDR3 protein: CAISTGELYGYTF
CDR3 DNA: TGTGCCATTTCGACAGGGGAACTCTATGGCTACACCTTC

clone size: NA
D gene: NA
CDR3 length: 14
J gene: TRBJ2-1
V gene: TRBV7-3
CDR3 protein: CASSLVHHLNEQFF
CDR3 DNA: TGTGCCAGCAGCTTAGTACACCACCTCAATGAGCAGTTCTTC

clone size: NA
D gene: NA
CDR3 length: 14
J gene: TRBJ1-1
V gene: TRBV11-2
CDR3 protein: CASSLGVINTEAFF
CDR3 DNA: TGTGCCAGCAGCTTAGGAGTCATCAACACTGAAGCTTTCTTT

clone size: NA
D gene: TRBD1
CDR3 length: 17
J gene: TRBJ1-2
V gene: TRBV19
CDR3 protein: CASSVGQGLLMDYGYTF
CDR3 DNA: TGTGCCAGTAGTGTGGGACAGGGGTTGCTAATGGACTATGGCTACACCTTC

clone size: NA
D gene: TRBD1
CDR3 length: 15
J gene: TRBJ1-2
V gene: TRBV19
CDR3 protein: CASTLQTGVDYGYTF
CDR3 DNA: TGTGCCAGTACCTTACAGACAGGGGTGGACTATGGCTACACCTTC

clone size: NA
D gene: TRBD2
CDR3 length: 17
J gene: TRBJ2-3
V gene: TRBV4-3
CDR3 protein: CASSQGLAGSNTDTQYF
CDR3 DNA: TGCGCCAGCAGCCAAGGGCTAGCGGGATCCAATACAGATACGCAGTATTTT

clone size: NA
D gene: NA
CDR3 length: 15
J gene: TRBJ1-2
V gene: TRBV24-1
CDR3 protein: CATSDESQGDYGYTF
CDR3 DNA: TGTGCCACCAGTGATGAATCACAGGGTGACTATGGCTACACCTTC

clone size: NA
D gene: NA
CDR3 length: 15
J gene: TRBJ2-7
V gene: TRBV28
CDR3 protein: CASSPPGGITYEQYF
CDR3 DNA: TGTGCCAGCAGTCCCCCAGGAGGGATTACCTACGAGCAGTACTTC

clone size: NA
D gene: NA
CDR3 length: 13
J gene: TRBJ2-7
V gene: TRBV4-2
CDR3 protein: CASSQDWGRKEYF
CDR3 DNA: TGTGCCAGCAGCCAAGATTGGGGGCGGAAGGAGTACTTC